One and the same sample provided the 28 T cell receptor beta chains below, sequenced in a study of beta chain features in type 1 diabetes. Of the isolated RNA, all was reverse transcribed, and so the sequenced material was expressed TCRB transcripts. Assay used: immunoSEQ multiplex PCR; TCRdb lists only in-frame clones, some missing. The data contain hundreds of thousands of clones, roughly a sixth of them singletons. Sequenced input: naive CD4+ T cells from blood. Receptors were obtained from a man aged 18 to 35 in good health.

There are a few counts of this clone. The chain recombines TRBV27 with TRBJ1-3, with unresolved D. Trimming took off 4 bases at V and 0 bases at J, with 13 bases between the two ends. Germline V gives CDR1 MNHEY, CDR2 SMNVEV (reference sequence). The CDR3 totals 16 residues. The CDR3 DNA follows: TGTGCCAGCAGTTGGAGAGGCGCTGGCTCTGGAAACACCATATATTTT. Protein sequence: CASSWRGAGSGNTIYF.

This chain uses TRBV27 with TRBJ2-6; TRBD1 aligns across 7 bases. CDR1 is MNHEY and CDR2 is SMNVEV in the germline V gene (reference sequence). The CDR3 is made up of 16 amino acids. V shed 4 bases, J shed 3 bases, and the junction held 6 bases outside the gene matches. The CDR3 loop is CASSSRGQYGANVLTF. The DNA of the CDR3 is TGTGCCAGCAGTTCCCGGGGACAGTATGGGGCCAACGTCCTGACTTTC.

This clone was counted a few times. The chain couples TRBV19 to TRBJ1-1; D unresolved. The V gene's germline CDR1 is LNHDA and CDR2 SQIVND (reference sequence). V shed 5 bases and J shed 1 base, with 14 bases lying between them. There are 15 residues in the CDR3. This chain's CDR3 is CASSERTTRNTEAFF. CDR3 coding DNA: TGTGCCAGTAGTGAAAGAACCACAAGGAACACTGAAGCTTTCTTT. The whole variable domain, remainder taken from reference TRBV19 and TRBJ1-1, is DGGITQSPKYLFRKEGQNVTLSCEQNLNHDAMYWYRQDPGQGLRLIYYSQIVNDFQKGDIAEGYSVSREKKESFPLTVTSAQKNPTAFYLCASSERTTRNTEAFFGQGTRLTVV.

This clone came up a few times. In nucleotides, the CDR3 is TGTGCCAGCAGCTTGTCATCCAGGGCAGATACGCAGTATTTT. This translates into CASSLSSRADTQYF. The chain employs TRBV5-4 and TRBJ2-3, with D possibly matching TRBD1 (5 bases). V was pared by 1 base and J by 4 bases, with 10 bases between. The germline V gene has CDR1 SGHNT and CDR2 YYREEE (reference sequence). The CDR3 length is 14 residues. Full variable domain (rest looked up from reference TRBV5-4 and TRBJ2-3): ETGVTQSPTHLIKTRGQQVTLRCSSQSGHNTVSWYQQALGQGPQFIFQYYREEENGRGNFPPRFSGLQFPNYSSELNVNALELDDSALYLCASSLSSRADTQYFGPGTRLTVL.

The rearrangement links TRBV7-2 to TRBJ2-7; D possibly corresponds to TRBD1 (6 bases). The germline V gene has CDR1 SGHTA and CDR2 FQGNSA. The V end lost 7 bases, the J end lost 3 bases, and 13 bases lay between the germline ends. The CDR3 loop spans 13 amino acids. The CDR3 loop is CASKKGHLYEQYF. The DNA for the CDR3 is TGTGCCAGCAAGAAGGGACACCTCTACGAGCAGTACTTC.

In DNA form, the CDR3 reads TGTGCCAGCAGACTCTCTAGGACGGAAAACATTCAGTACTTC. Its protein is CASRLSRTENIQYF. The chain links TRBV6-1 to TRBJ2-4; D is undetermined. V was pared by 6 bases and J by 5 bases, with 14 bases between. The CDR3 spans 14 residues. In germline, CDR1 is MNHNS, CDR2 SASEGT.

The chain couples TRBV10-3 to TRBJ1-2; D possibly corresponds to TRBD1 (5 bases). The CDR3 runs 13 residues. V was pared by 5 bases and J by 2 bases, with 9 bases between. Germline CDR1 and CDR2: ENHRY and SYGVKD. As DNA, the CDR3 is TGTGCCATCAGTTCGCAGGGAAACTATGGCTACACCTTC. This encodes CAISSQGNYGYTF.

The CDR3 coding sequence is TGTGCCAGCGGAGGGACAGCGAAGTCCTACGAGCAGTACTTC. This gives the protein CASGGTAKSYEQYF. The chain employs TRBV2 and TRBJ2-7, with D possibly TRBD1 on 7 matching bases. Per germline, CDR1 SNHLY and CDR2 FYNNEI. V lost 8 bases, J lost 1 base, and 15 bases lay in between. The CDR3 is made up of 14 amino acids.

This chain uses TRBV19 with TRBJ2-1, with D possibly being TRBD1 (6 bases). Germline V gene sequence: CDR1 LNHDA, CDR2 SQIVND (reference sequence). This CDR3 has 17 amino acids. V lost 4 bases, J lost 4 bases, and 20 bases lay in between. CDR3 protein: CASSKVGTLRPYNEQFF. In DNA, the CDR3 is TGTGCCAGTAGTAAGGTCGGGACACTCAGGCCTTACAATGAGCAGTTCTTC.

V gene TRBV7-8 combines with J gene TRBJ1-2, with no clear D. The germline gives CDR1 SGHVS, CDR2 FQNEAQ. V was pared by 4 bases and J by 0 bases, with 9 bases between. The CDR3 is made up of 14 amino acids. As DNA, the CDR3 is TGTGCCAGCAGCTACGACACACCTAACTATGGCTACACCTTC. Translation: CASSYDTPNYGYTF.

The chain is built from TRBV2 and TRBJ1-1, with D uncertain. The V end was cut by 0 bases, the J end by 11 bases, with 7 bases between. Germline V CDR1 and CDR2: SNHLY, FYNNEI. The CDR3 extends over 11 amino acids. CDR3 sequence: CASSEAQLAFF. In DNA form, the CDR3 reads TGTGCCAGCAGTGAAGCGCAGCTCGCTTTCTTT.

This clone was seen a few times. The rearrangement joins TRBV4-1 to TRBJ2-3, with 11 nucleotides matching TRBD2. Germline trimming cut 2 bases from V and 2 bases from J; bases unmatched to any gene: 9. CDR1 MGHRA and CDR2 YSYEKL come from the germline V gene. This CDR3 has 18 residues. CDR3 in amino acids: CASSQSRLAGGNTDTQYF. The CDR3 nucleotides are TGCGCCAGCAGCCAAAGTCGGCTAGCGGGGGGAAACACAGATACGCAGTATTTT.

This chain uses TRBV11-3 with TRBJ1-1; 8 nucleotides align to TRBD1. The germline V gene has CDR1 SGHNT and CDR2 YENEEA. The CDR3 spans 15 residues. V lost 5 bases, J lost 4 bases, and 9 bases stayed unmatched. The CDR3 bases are TGTGCCAGCAGCCCCGACAGGGGTGTTTCCACTGAAGCTTTCTTT. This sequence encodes CASSPDRGVSTEAFF.

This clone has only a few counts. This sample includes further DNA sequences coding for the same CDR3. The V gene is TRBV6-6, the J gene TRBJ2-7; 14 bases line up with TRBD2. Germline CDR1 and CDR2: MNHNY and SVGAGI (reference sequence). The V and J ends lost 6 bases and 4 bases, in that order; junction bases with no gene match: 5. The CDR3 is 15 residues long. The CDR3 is CASRSTSGRGYEQYF. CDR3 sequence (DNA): TGTGCCAGCAGATCGACTAGCGGGAGGGGTTACGAGCAGTACTTC.

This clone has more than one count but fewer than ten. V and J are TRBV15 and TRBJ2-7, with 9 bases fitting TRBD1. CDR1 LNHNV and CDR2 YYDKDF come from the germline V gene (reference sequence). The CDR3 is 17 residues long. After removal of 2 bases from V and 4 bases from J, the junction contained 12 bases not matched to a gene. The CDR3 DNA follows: TGTGCCACCAGCAGAACCGGGACAGGGTACGGAGGTTACGAGCAGTACTTC. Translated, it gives CATSRTGTGYGGYEQYF.

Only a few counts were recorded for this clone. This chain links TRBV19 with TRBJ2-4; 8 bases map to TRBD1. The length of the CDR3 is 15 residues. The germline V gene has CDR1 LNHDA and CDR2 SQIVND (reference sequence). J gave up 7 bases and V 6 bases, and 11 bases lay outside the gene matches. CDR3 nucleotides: TGTGCCAGTAGAACCCGGACAGGGTTGGAGAACATTCAGTACTTC. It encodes CASRTRTGLENIQYF.

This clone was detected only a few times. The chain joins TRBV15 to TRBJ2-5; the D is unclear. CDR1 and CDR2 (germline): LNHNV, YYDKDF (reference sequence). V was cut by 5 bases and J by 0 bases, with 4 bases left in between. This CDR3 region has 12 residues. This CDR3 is CATSGYQETQYF. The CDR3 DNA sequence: TGTGCCACCAGCGGGTACCAAGAGACCCAGTACTTC.

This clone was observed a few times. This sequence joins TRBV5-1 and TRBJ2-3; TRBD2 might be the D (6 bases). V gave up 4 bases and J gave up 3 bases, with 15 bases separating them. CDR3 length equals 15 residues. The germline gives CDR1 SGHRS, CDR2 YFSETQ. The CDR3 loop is CASSKNPGTTDTQYF. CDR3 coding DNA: TGCGCCAGCAGCAAAAACCCCGGGACTACAGATACGCAGTATTTT.

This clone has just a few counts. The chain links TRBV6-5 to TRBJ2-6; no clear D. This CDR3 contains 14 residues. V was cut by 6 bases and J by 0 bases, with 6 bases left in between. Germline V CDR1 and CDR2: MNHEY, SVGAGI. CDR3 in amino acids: CASRLSSGANVLTF. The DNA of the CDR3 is TGTGCCAGCAGGCTGAGCTCTGGGGCCAACGTCCTGACTTTC.

The CDR3, as DNA: TGTGCCAGCAGTTGGGGGGGACAGGCTATCTACGAGCAGTACTTC. Its protein product is CASSWGGQAIYEQYF. The rearrangement joins TRBV27 to TRBJ2-7; possibly TRBD1 for D (8 bases). This CDR3 is 15 amino acids long. Germline-derived CDR1 and CDR2 are MNHEY and SMNVEV (reference sequence). Trimming pared 4 bases from V and 3 bases from J, leaving 16 bases between.

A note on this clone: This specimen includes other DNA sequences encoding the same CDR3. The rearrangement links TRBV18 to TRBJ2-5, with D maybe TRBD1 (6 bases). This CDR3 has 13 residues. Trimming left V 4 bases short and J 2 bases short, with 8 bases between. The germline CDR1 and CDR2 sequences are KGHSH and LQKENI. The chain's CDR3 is CASSQGQQETQYF. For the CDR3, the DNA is TGTGCCAGCTCACAAGGACAGCAAGAGACCCAGTACTTC.

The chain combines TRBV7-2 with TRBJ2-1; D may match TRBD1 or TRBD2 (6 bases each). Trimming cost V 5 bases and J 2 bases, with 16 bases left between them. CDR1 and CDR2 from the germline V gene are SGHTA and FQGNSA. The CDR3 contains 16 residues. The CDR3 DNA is TGTGCCAGCAGCCCAGACCGGGGGCAGACCTACAATGAGCAGTTCTTC. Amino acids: CASSPDRGQTYNEQFF.

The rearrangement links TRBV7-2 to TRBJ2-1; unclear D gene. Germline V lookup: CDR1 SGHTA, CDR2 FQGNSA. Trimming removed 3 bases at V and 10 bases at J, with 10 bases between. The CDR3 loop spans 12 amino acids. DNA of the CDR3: TGTGCCAGCAGCTTCGGAAGTCGCGAGCAGTTCTTC. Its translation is CASSFGSREQFF.

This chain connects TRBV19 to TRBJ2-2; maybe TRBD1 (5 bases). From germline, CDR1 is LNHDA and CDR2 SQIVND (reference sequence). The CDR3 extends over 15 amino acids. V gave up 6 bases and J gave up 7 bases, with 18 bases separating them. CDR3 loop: CASRSRTRGSGELFF. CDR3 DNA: TGTGCCAGTAGGAGTCGTACAAGGGGTAGCGGGGAGCTGTTTTTT.

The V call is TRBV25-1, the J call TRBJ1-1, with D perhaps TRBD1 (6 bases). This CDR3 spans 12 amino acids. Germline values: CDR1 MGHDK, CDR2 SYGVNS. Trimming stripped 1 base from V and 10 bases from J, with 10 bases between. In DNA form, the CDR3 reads TGTGCCAGCAGTGAATGGTTCAGGGGAGCTTTCTTT. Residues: CASSEWFRGAFF.

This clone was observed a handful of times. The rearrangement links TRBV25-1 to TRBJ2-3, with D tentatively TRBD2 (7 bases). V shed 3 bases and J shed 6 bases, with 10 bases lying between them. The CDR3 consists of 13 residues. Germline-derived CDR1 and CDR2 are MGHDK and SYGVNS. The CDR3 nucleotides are TGTGCCAGCAGTGAGGGGGGGCTGGATACGCAGTATTTT. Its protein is CASSEGGLDTQYF. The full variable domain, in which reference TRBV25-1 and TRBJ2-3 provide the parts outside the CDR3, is EADIYQTPRYLVIGTGKKITLECSQTMGHDKMYWYQQDPGMELHLIHYSYGVNSTEKGDLSSESTVSRIRTEHFPLTLESARPSHTSQYLCASSEGGLDTQYFGPGTRLTVL.

In DNA form, the CDR3 reads TGTGCCAGCAGTCTGGTAGATGGGACCCAGTACTTC. Translation: CASSLVDGTQYF. V is TRBV28 and J is TRBJ2-5; D is unresolved. Germline V gene data show CDR1 as MDHEN and CDR2 as SYDVKM. V lost 5 bases and J 7 bases, leaving 11 bases between the germline ends. The CDR3 contains 12 residues.

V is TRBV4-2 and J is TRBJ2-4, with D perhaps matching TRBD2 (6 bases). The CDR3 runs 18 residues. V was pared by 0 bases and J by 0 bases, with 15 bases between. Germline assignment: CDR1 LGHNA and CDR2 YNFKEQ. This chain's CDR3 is CASSQEGGEKLAKNIQYF. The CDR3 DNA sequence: TGTGCCAGCAGCCAAGAAGGAGGGGAAAAGTTAGCCAAAAACATTCAGTACTTC.